This T cell receptor beta chain emerged from a study of blood T cell repertoires in COVID-19. Study background: COVID-19 samples collected from the United States, Italy and Spain covered acute and convalescent phases. The cDNA or gDNA used as material had been derived from T cells, B-cell-depleted T cells, or PBMCs.

This CDR3 has 15 amino acids. Germline CDR1 and CDR2: SGHRS and YFSETQ. The trim removed 2 bases at V and 7 bases at J, leaving 7 bases unmatched. This clone was detected a few times. Authors' processing steps: Estimation of nucleated cell counts was performed using reference gene primer amplification. Using immunoSEQ multiplex PCR, the repertoire was profiled, and TCRdb retains in-frame clones only, with some absent. V and J calls and clone size are given by that table; D and trimming were obtained from the DNA. The sample lists approximately 190,000 clones; about 80% were seen once. Input material: peripheral blood. This chain joins TRBV5-1 and TRBJ2-1; 9 positions agree with TRBD2. The clonotype comes from a human donor with acute or convalescent COVID-19. The donor label of this sample is uncertain. The CDR3 here is CASSLELAGVNEQFF. CDR3 in DNA: TGCGCCAGCAGCTTAGAACTAGCGGGCGTGAATGAGCAGTTCTTC.